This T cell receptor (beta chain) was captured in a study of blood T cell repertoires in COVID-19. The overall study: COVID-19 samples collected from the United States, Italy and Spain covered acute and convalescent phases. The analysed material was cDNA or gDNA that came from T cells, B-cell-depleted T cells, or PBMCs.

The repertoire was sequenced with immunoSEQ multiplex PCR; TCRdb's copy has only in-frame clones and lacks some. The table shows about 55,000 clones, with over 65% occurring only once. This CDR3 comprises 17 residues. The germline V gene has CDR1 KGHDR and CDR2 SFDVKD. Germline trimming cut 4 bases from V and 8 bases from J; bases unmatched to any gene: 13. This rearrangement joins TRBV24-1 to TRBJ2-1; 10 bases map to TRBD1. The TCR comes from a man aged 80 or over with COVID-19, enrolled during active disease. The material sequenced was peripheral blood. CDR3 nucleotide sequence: TGTGCCACCAGTGAGCCAACCGGGACAGGGGTCTCTCATGAGCAGTTCTTC. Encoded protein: CATSEPTGTGVSHEQFF.